The count of the clone carrying this T cell receptor (beta chain) is one. TCRdb itself ran the 5' RACE reads through MiXCR, one entry per CDR3 protein. The table has 30,000 or so distinct CDR3 sequences, more than 14% seen once. The sample comes from a study of neurological immune-mediated disorders. V lost 4 bases, J lost 3 bases, and 5 bases stayed unmatched. The germline V gene has CDR1 MDHEN and CDR2 SYDVKM. The CDR3 runs to 16 residues. The receptor was derived from an older man in good health. Sequencing input: PBMCs. V usage is TRBV28 and J usage is TRBJ2-3, with 12 bases fitting TRBD1. The CDR3 DNA sequence: TGTGCCAGCAGTTCCCGGGACAGGGGGCCTACAGATACGCAGTATTTT. This translates into CASSSRDRGPTDTQYF.